The clone carrying this TCR beta chain has just a few counts. Its antigen remains unidentified. The record originates from a study of T cells in Graves' hyperthyroidism and ophthalmopathy. The study, taken as a whole, reports: Blood shared most expanded thyroid clonotypes above 0.001.

Diagnosis rested on symptoms, serum thyroxine and TRAb, thyroid ultrasound, and orbital computed tomography. Germline CDR1 and CDR2: MNHNY and SVGAGI (reference sequence). The ends were cut back, 2 bases at V and 0 bases at J, with 13 bases in the middle. CDR3 length: 17 amino acids. Researchers amplified the TCR beta CDR3 regions from RNA transcripts. The TCR CDR3 first-round RT-PCR relied on the HTBI primer set. One entry per CDR3 protein, called by TCRdb with MiXCR from the multiplex PCR reads. The sample gives about 500,000 distinct CDR3 sequences, 17% of which show up once; under 20% is in the top ten.

The TCR originated in a woman between 18 and 29 years old with Graves' ophthalmopathy. The V and J genes are TRBV6-6 and TRBJ2-2, with a weak D call TRBD2 (6 bases). The specimen sequenced was blood. The CDR3 loop reads CASSYTTGGANTGELFF. In DNA, the CDR3 is TGTGCCAGCAGTTACACCACTGGAGGGGCGAACACCGGGGAGCTGTTTTTT.